A single TCR beta chain is shown here with its context. This sample was included in a study of CD8 T cells in Susac syndrome. Study-wide context: Five or six sequenced Susac syndrome patients had clinically active disease, while eight or nine were in remission. There were Susac syndrome patients who were therapy-naive at blood draw, others on corticosteroids, and others on intravenous immunoglobulin alone.

Random hexamers were used to reverse transcribe an amount of about 0.45 to 1 ug RNA. Amplification of TCR beta CDR3 by immunoSEQ multiplex PCR spanned 54 Vbeta and 13 Jbeta. TCRdb redid the calling of the immunoSEQ multiplex PCR reads with MiXCR, one entry per CDR3 protein. The repertoire holds some 77,000 distinct CDR3 sequences, with around 93% as singletons. Germline values: CDR1 SGHTA, CDR2 FQGTGA. V was trimmed by 5 bases and J by 3 bases, leaving 6 bases between them. The CDR3 sequence is 12 residues long. The patients with Susac syndrome were individuals who fulfilled the recently defined diagnostic criteria for disease that was either definite or probable.

Sequencing was done on a sample of CD4+ T cells from PBMCs. The J gene is TRBJ2-3, the V gene TRBV7-3; D gene ambiguous. The source is a human donor with Susac syndrome. CDR3 DNA: TGTGCCAGCAGCCCCAAAACAGATACGCAGTATTTT. Translating gives CASSPKTDTQYF.